These T cell receptor beta chains were read from a single sample in a study of T cell repertoires in cytomegalovirus infection. Via MiXCR, TCRdb re-called the reads, giving one row per CDR3 protein. Among a few hundred thousand distinct CDR3 sequences listed, about a sixth were seen once. Specimen: PBMCs. The receptors shown here come from a human donor in good health (CMV status not recorded). Some clones in this sample may be carry-over from other donors' samples. Both conserved end residues are part of each CDR3. D genes are given only for firm matches. Size is stated for part of the rows, as once, few or many counts, or as a class when the clone is expanded.

TGTGCCAGCACATCTGGACAGGCCCGTCGCGGGGAGCAGTTCTTC	CASTSGQARRGEQFF	15	TRBV28	.	TRBJ2-1	TRBD1
TGTGCCAGCAGGGGGAATGGGGGGCCCACTGAAGCTTTCTTT	CASRGNGGPTEAFF	14	TRBV6-1	many	TRBJ1-1	.
TGCGCCAGCAGCTTGGATAGGGCGGGAGAGACCCAGTACTTC	CASSLDRAGETQYF	14	TRBV5-1	many	TRBJ2-5	.
TGTGCCAGCAGCTTAGATTATTTCCGAAGGGCCCGGAGGAACACCGGGGAGCTGTTTTTT	CASSLDYFRRARRNTGELFF	20	TRBV7-2	many	TRBJ2-2	.
TGTGCCAGCAGTCCCTCCTCGGACAATCAGCCCCAGCATTTT	CASSPSSDNQPQHF	14	TRBV25-1	many	TRBJ1-5	.
TGTGCCAGCAGTTACCTGGGGGAAAACACTGAAGCTTTCTTT	CASSYLGENTEAFF	14	TRBV6-6	few	TRBJ1-1	.
TGTGCCAGCAGGCCTCAGGGGAATCAGCCCCAGCATTTT	CASRPQGNQPQHF	13	TRBV6-1	many	TRBJ1-5	.
TGTGCCAGCAGTTTAGCGTATAGTGCAGGGCGGGGCACTGAAGCTTTCTTT	CASSLAYSAGRGTEAFF	17	TRBV28	.	TRBJ1-1	.
TGTGCCAGTAGTACCGGACGGACTCCTGGAAACACCATATATTTT	CASSTGRTPGNTIYF	15	TRBV19	few	TRBJ1-3	.
TGTGCCAGCAGCTTACCCACGGACCCTCGGCACTACAATGAGCAGTTCTTC	CASSLPTDPRHYNEQFF	17	TRBV11-2	.	TRBJ2-1	.
TGCGCCAGCAGCTTCCTAACGGGGCAGGGGGAACTGTTTTTT	CASSFLTGQGELFF	14	TRBV5-1	.	TRBJ1-4	TRBD1
TGTGCCAGCTCACCCGAAACCGGGACTACCACAGATACGCAGTATTTT	CASSPETGTTTDTQYF	16	TRBV18	few	TRBJ2-3	TRBD2
TGTGCCACCACTGACAGGGGAAAGAACACTGAAGCTTTCTTT	CATTDRGKNTEAFF	14	TRBV6-1	.	TRBJ1-1	TRBD1
TGTGCCAGTAGATGGACAGTCGGTGGGGCCAACGTCCTGACTTTC	CASRWTVGGANVLTF	15	TRBV28	.	TRBJ2-6	.
TGTGCCAGCAGTGAAGCCCCAGGGGGCGGCACCGGGGAGCTGTTTTTT	CASSEAPGGGTGELFF	16	TRBV6-1	once	TRBJ2-2	TRBD1
TGTGCCAGCAGTCGGGACATTGGCACAGATACGCAGTATTTT	CASSRDIGTDTQYF	14	TRBV12-3/TRBV12-4	few	TRBJ2-3	.
TGCAGTGCTTACGACAACTATGGCTACACCTTC	CSAYDNYGYTF	11	TRBV20-1	few	TRBJ1-2	.